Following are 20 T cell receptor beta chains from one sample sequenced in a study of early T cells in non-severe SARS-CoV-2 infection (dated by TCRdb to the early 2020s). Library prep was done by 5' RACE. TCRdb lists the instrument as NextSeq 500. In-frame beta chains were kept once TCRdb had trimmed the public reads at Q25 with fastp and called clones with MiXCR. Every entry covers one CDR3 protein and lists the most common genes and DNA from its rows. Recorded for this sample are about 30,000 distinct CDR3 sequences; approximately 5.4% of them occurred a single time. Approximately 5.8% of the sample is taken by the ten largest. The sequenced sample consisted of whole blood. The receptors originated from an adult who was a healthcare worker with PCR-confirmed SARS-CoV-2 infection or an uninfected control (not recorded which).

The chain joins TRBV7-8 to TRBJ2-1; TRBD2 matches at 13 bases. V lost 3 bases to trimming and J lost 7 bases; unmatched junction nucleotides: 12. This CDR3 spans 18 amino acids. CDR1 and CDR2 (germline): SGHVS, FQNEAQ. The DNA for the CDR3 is TGTGCCAGCAGCTTCGGACTAGCGGGAGATGTTATGTGGAATGAGCAGTTCTTC. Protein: CASSFGLAGDVMWNEQFF.

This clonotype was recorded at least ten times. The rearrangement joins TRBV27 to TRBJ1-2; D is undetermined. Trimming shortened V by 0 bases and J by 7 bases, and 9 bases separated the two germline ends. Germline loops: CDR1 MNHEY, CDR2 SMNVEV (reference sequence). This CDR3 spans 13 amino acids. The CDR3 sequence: CASSLSSDVGYTF. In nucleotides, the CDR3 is TGTGCCAGCAGTTTATCGAGCGACGTTGGCTACACCTTC.

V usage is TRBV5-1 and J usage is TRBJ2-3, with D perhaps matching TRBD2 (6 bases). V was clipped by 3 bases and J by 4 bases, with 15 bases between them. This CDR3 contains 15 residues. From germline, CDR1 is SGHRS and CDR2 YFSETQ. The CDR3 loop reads CASSSQAGGSDTQYF. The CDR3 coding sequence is TGCGCCAGCAGCTCCCAGGCCGGGGGATCAGATACGCAGTATTTT.

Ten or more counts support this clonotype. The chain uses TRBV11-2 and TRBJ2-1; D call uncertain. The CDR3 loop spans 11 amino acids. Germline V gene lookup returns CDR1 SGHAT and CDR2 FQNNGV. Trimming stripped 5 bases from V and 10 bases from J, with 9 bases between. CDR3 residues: CASSVRQEQFF. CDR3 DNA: TGTGCCAGCAGCGTCCGGCAAGAGCAGTTCTTC.

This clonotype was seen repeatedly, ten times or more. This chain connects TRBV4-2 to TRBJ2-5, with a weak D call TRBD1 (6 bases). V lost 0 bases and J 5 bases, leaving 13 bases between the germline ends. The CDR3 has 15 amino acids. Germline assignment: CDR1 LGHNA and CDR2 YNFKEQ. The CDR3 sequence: CASSQEGQQRETQYF. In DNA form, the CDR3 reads TGTGCCAGCAGCCAAGAAGGACAGCAACGGGAGACCCAGTACTTC.

CDR3 in DNA: TGCGCCAGCAGTACCAACACGGGCACCGGGGAGCTGTTTTTT. Its protein product is CASSTNTGTGELFF. The V call is TRBV5-1, the J call TRBJ2-2, with no clear D. Trimming pared 5 bases from V and 4 bases from J, leaving 12 bases between. This CDR3 is built from 14 residues. CDR1 and CDR2 from the germline V gene are SGHRS and YFSETQ. Looking up the rest from reference TRBV5-1 and TRBJ2-2 gives the full variable domain: KAGVTQTPRYLIKTRGQQVTLSCSPISGHRSVSWYQQTPGQGLQFLFEYFSETQRNKGNFPGRFSGRQFSNSRSEMNVSTLELGDSALYLCASSTNTGTGELFFGEGSRLTVL.

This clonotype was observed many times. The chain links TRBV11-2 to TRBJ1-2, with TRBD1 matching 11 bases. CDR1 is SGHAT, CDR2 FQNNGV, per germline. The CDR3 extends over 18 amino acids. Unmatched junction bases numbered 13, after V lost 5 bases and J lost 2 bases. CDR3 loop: CASSPLGQGAYINYGYTF. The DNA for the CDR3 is TGTGCCAGCAGCCCCCTCGGACAGGGGGCGTATATCAACTATGGCTACACCTTC.

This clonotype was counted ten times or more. CDR3 DNA sequence: TGTGCCAGCAGTTCCCTTAGCGGGGCTGGGGAGACCCAGTACTTC. Protein: CASSSLSGAGETQYF. The rearrangement links TRBV6-6 to TRBJ2-5, with 8 bases aligning to TRBD2. The J segment lost 5 bases and the V segment lost 4 bases, leaving 9 bases of the junction unmatched. Per germline, CDR1 MNHNY and CDR2 SVGAGI (reference sequence). The CDR3 extends over 15 amino acids.

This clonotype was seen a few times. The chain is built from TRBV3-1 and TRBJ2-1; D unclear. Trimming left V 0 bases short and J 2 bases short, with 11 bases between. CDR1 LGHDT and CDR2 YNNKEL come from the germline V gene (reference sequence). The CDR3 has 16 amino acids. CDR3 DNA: TGTGCCAGCAGCCAAGAAGGGATAATAGCCTACAATGAGCAGTTCTTC. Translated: CASSQEGIIAYNEQFF.

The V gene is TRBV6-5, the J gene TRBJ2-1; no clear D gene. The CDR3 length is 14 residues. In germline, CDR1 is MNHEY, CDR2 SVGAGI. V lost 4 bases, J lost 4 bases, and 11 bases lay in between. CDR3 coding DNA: TGTGCCAGCAGTTTTTTAAACACTTACAATGAGCAGTTCTTC. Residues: CASSFLNTYNEQFF.

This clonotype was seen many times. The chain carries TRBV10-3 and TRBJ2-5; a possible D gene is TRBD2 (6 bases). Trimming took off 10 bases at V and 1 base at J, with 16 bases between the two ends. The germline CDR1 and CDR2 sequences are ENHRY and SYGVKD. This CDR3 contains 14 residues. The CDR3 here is CATQRGLSQETQYF. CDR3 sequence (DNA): TGTGCCACCCAGAGGGGACTTTCCCAAGAGACCCAGTACTTC.

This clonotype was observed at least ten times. CDR3 sequence (DNA): TGTGCCAGCTCACCACTAGTCAGCGGGGGCAAAATTTATGAGCAGTTCTTC. It is translated as CASSPLVSGGKIYEQFF. The chain employs TRBV18 and TRBJ2-1; TRBD2 matches at 8 bases. Germline values: CDR1 KGHSH, CDR2 LQKENI. The length of the CDR3 is 17 residues. V shed 1 base, J shed 8 bases, and the junction held 13 bases outside the gene matches.

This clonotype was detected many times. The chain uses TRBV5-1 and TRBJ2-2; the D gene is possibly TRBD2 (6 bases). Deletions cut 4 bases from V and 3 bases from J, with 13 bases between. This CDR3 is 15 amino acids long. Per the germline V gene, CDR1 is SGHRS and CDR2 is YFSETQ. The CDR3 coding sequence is TGCGCCAGCAGCCAAACTAGCCCAGACACCGGGGAGCTGTTTTTT. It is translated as CASSQTSPDTGELFF.

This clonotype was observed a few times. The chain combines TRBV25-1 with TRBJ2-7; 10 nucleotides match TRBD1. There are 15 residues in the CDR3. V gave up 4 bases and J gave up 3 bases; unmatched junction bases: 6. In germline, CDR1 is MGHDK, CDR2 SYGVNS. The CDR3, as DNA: TGTGCCAGCAGTGTCGGACAGGGGGAGGTCTACGAGCAGTACTTC. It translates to CASSVGQGEVYEQYF.

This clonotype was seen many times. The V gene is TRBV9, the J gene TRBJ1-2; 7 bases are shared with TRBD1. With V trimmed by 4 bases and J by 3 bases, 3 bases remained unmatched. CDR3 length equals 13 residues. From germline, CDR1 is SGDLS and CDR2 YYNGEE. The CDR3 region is CASSSGGDYGYTF. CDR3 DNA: TGTGCCAGCAGCTCAGGGGGTGACTATGGCTACACCTTC. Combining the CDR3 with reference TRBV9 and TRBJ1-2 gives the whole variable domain DSGVTQTPKHLITATGQRVTLRCSPRSGDLSVYWYQQSLDQGLQFLIQYYNGEERAKGNILERFSAQQFPDLHSELNLSSLELGDSALYFCASSSGGDYGYTFGSGTRLTVV.

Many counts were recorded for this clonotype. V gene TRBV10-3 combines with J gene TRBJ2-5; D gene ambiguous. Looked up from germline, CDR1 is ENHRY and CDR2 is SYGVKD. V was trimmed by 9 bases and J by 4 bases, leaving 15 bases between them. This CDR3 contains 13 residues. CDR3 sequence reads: CAIRVSPGETQYF. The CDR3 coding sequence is TGTGCCATTAGAGTCAGCCCTGGAGAGACCCAGTACTTC.

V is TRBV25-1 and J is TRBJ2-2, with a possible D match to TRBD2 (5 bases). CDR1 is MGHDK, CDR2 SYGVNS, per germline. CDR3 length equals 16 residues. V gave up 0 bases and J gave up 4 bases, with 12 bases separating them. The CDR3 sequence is CASSEYEGSGTGELFF. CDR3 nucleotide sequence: TGTGCCAGCAGTGAATATGAGGGATCGGGCACCGGGGAGCTGTTTTTT.

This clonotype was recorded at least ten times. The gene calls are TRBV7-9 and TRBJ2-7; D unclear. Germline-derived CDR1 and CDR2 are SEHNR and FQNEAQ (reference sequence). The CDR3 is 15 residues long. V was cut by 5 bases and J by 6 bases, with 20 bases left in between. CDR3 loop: CASSAARADWGEQYF. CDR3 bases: TGTGCCAGCAGCGCGGCTAGGGCCGACTGGGGCGAGCAGTACTTC.

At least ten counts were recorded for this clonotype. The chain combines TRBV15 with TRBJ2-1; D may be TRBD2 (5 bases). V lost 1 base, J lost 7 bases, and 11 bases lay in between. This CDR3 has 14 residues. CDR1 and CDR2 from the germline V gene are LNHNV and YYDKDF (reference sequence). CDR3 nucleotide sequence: TGTGCCACCAGCAGAGGCAGGACTGGAAATGAGCAGTTCTTC. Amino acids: CATSRGRTGNEQFF.

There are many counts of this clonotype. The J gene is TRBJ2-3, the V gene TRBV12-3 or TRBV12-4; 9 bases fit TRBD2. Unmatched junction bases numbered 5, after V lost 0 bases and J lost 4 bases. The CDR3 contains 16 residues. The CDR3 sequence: CASSLAGGRVPDTQYF. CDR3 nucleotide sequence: TGTGCCAGCAGTTTAGCTGGCGGGAGGGTGCCAGATACGCAGTATTTT.